The entry below gives a single T cell receptor (beta chain) sequence along with its context. Antigen: not known. The germline CDR1 and CDR2 sequences are DFQATT and SNEGSKA (reference sequence). There are 11 residues in the CDR3. Losses at the gene ends were 5 bases for V and 8 bases for J; bases not matched to a gene: 5. This sample stems from a study of cytomegalovirus exposure and HLA in healthy donors. General study findings and limits: Analysis was carried out at a later point, and it linked a missense DCLRE1C variant to TCR beta V- and J-gene trimming.

PCR amplification relied on 60 Vbeta primers (plus 13 Jbeta primers). Measured with immunoSEQ multiplex PCR; TCRdb has only the in-frame clones, and not every one. The table records 40,000 to 45,000 clones, 75% to 90% of them present only once. The chain uses TRBV20-1 and TRBJ1-2; 7 nucleotides align to TRBD1. The source is a woman aged 40 to 50 in good health and CMV-seropositive. The source material was PBMCs. DNA for the CDR3: TGCAGTGCTGACAGGGATGGAGGCTACACCTTC. Residues: CSADRDGGYTF.